Given below is one T cell receptor beta chain in context. Its target is unknown. Measured with immunoSEQ multiplex PCR; TCRdb has only the in-frame clones, and not every one. The sample includes some 210,000 clones, over 75% of them seen just once. The data were taken from a study of cytomegalovirus exposure and HLA in healthy donors. Whole-study context: It was reported in a later analysis that the 95 to 150 validation repertoires used the same platform as the approximately 600 first-cohort repertoires. Broader study findings: The study designated 150 to 200 TCR beta chains cytomegalovirus-associated. Using the classifier, cytomegalovirus status was reportedly diagnosed with high specificity and sensitivity. Confirmation in vitro established that a few CMV-associated chains were specific for CMV antigens.

V dropped 1 base and J dropped 1 base, with 8 bases sitting between them. Germline CDR1 reads SGHAT; CDR2 reads FQNNGV. The CDR3 loop spans 15 amino acids. The clonotype originates from a woman aged 18-29 years in good health and CMV-seropositive. Sequencing input: PBMCs. The chain uses TRBV11-2 and TRBJ1-5; no clear D. In DNA, the CDR3 is TGTGCCAGCAGCTTAGTGGGCAGCAGCAATCAGCCCCAGCATTTT. Its translation is CASSLVGSSNQPQHF.